The entry below gives a single T cell receptor beta chain sequence along with its context. A far bigger clonotype differs at one base, so this is likely a read error. This sample was included in a study of blood T cell repertoires in acute mononucleosis (dated by TCRdb to 2020 to 2021). In terms of the full investigation: Acute-phase samples, which represented the primary response, were collected within 2 weeks of symptom onset. In acute infection, YVL-BR-specific cells made up a mean of around 2.1% of blood CD8 T cells and GLC-BM-specific cells made up a mean of approximately 1.1%. A mean blood EBV load of around 4 log10 genome copies per million B cells was observed during acute infection, and a mean blood EBV load of roughly 2.7 was observed at convalescence.

Beyond this particular receptor, the publication reports: Because only a fraction of each donor's blood was analyzed, sampling error might partly account for the low clonotype overlap between the acute and convalescent samples. The cohort comprised only a few donors, so group averages rested on very few individuals. In TCR repertoire selection for BRLF1 (YVL-BR), TCRalpha CDR3 motifs had a dominant role, while TCRbeta had a minimal role. Only about 8.9% of unique acute clonotypes persisted into convalescence, yet these made up most of the response; new diverse de novo clonotypes seemingly replaced the rest.

Inclusive of the bounding cysteine and phenylalanine, the CDR3 is 12 residues long. CDR3 DNA is the only sequence kept; it has 36 bases, read in frame from the first base. The trim is 6 bases for V and 3 bases for J, with a gap of 9 bases between the germline ends. The germline V gene specifies MGHRA as CDR1 and YSYEKL as CDR2. Explained via the paper, the time point label denotes: acute infectious mononucleosis, at clinical presentation within 2 weeks of symptom onset (visit 1). CD8 T cell responses to two immunodominant EBV epitopes, BRLF1 109 (YVL-BR) and BMLF1 280 (GLC-BM), were tracked in the study over primary infection. Primary EBV infection was indicated by a positive serum heterophile antibody test and EBV viral capsid antigen-specific IgM. Magnetic positive selection (MACS) was first used to enrich total CD8 T cells from PBMCs. A FACSAria III was used to sort live CD3+ CD8+ tetramer+ cells to a purity above 90%. Cells were sorted with a PE-conjugated tetramer loaded with the BRLF1 109-117 peptide. At both acute infection and convalescence, EBV epitope-specific CD8 T cells were tetramer-sorted, and the TCR repertoires of those cells were deep-sequenced directly ex vivo. Donors were three people aged about 18 to 29 with clinical acute infectious mononucleosis and laboratory evidence of primary EBV infection. Heparinized peripheral blood was drawn at clinical presentation with mononucleosis symptoms and was drawn again about 6 months later. Ficoll-Paque density gradient centrifugation was used to isolate PBMCs.

Total RNA from at least 9,500 sorted tetramer+ CD8 T cells was reverse transcribed into cDNA for TCR profiling. CDR3 regions were amplified by PCR with primers annealing to V and J regions, adding unique molecular identifiers to track templates. Profiling of the TCRalpha and TCRbeta chains was done on the immunoSEQ platform, including the sequencing and error-correction standards of that platform. In the source study's methods: Clonal copy numbers were corrected for sequencing and PCR errors, and CDR3s were defined according to IMGT conventions. Analysis was restricted to productive rearrangements and performed with immunoSEQ Analyzer versions 2.0 and 3.0, while gene-pairing frequencies underwent further processing in Microsoft Excel. Circos plots were used to display V-J pairings, and MEME together with a custom motifSearch program was used to find CDR3 motifs. The OLGA algorithm was used to calculate the probability of generation of TCR sequences. Clonotypes seen at both visits were designated persistent, clonotypes seen only acutely were designated nonpersistent, and clonotypes seen only at convalescence were designated de novo. A public TCR was defined as an amino acid clonotype used by more than one donor. Imported from immuneACCESS, the table was reduced by TCRdb to in-frame sequences with V and J called. These copies leave out some clones; in studies compared against another copy, an unresolved V gene accounts for under half, and the cause of the remainder is not known. That table is the source of V, J and clone size, and D and trimming were worked out from the DNA. The sample includes 7,000 to 9,000 clones, with under 30% observed a single time. In total, the top ten clones hold around 28% of the sample.

Sequencing used EBV YVL epitope tetramer+ CD8+ T cells sorted from PBMCs, obtained during acute infectious mononucleosis. This specimen's cell subset or site label, per the study, means: CD8 T cells binding a tetramer with EBV BRLF1 109-117 peptide (YVL-BR). The chain links TRBV4-1 with TRBJ2-7; TRBD1 could be the D gene, as 5 bases match. The TCR originated in a woman younger than 35 with infectious mononucleosis caused by EBV. The sequence in DNA is TGCGCCAGCAGTCCAGACAGCTACGAGCAGTACTTC. The resulting protein is CASSPDSYEQYF.